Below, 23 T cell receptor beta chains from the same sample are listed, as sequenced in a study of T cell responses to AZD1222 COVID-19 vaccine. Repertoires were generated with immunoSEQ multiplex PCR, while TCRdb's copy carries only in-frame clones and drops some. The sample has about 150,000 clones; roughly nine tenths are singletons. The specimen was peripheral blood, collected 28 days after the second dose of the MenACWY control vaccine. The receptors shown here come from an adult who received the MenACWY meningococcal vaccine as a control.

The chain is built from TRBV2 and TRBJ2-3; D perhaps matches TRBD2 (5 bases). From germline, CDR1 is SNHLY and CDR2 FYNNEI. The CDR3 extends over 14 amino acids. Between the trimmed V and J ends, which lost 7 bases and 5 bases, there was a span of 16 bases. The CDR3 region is CASTDGVPGDTQYF. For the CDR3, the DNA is TGTGCCAGCACCGACGGGGTACCAGGAGATACGCAGTATTTT.

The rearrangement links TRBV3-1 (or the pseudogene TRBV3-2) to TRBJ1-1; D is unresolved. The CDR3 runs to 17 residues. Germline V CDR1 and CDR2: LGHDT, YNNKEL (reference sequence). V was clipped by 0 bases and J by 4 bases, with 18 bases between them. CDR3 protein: CASSQDVGGIGSTEAFF. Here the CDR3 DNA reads TGTGCCAGCAGCCAAGATGTTGGAGGGATTGGGTCCACTGAAGCTTTCTTT.

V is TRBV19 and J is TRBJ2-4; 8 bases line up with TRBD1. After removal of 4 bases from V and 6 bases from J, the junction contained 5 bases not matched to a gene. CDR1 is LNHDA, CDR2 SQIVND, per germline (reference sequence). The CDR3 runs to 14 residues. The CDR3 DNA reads TGTGCCAGTAGTAGAGGACAGGGACTAAACATTCAGTACTTC. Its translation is CASSRGQGLNIQYF. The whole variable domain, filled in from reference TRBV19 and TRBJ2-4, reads DGGITQSPKYLFRKEGQNVTLSCEQNLNHDAMYWYRQDPGQGLRLIYYSQIVNDFQKGDIAEGYSVSREKKESFPLTVTSAQKNPTAFYLCASSRGQGLNIQYFGAGTRLSVL.

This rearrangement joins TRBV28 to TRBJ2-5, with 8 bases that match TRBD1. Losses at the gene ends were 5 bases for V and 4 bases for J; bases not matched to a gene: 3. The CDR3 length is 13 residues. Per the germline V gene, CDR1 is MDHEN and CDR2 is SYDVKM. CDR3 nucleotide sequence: TGTGCCAGCAGTCAGGGACAGGCAGAGACCCAGTACTTC. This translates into CASSQGQAETQYF.

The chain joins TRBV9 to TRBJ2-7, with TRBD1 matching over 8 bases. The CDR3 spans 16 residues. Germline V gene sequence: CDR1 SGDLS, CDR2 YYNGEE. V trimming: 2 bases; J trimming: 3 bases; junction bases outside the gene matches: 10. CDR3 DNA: TGTGCCAGCAGCGTTAGTTCCGGGACAGGCTACTACGAGCAGTACTTC. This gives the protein CASSVSSGTGYYEQYF.

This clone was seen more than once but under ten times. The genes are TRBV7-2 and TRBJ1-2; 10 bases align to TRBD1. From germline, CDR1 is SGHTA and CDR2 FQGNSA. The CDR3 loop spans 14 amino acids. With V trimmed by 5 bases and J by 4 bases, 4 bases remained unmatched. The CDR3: CASSRGQGVYGYTF. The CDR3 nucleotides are TGTGCCAGCAGCAGAGGACAGGGGGTCTATGGCTACACCTTC.

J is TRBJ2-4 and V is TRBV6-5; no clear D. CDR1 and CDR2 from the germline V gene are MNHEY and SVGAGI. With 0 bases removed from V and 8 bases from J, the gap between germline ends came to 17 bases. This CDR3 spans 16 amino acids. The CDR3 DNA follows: TGTGCCAGCAGTTACTCGCAAGGGCCTCGTCGAGACATTCAGTACTTC. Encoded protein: CASSYSQGPRRDIQYF.

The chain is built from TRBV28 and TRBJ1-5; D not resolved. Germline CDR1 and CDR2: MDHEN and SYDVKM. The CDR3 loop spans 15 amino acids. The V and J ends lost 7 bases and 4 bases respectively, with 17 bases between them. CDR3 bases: TGTGCCAGCACCACCGTCGAGTGGGGAAATCAGCCCCAGCATTTT. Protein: CASTTVEWGNQPQHF.

CDR3 residues: CASIGSGPRNYGYTF. The CDR3 DNA reads as TGTGCCAGTATAGGATCGGGGCCGCGAAACTATGGCTACACCTTC. V usage is TRBV19 and J usage is TRBJ1-2; D may be TRBD1 (5 bases). This CDR3 is built from 15 residues. Germline V gives CDR1 LNHDA, CDR2 SQIVND (reference sequence). Trimming removed 7 bases from V and 2 bases from J, with 17 bases in between. Combining the CDR3 with reference TRBV19 and TRBJ1-2 gives the whole variable domain DGGITQSPKYLFRKEGQNVTLSCEQNLNHDAMYWYRQDPGQGLRLIYYSQIVNDFQKGDIAEGYSVSREKKESFPLTVTSAQKNPTAFYLCASIGSGPRNYGYTFGSGTRLTVV.

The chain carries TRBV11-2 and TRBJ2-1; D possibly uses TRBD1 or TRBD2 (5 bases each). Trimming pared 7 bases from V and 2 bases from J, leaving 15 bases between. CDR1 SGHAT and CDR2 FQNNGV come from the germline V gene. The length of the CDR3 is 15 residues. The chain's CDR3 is CASTSSGPPYNEQFF. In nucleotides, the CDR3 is TGTGCCAGCACCTCTTCGGGGCCCCCCTACAATGAGCAGTTCTTC.

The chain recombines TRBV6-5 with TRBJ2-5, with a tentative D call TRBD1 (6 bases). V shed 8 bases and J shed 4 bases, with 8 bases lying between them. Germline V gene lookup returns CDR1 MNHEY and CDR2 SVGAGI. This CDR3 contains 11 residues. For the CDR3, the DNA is TGTGCCAGCCAGGACAGAGAGACCCAGTACTTC. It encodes CASQDRETQYF.

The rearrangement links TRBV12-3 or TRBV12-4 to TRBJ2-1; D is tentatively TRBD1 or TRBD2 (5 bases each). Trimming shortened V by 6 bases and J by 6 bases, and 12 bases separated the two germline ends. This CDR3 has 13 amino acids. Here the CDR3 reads CASSRDPPNEQFF. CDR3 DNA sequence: TGTGCCAGCAGCCGGGACCCCCCCAATGAGCAGTTCTTC.

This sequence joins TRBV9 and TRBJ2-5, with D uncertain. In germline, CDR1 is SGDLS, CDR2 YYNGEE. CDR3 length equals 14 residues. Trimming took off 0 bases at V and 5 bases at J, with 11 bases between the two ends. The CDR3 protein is CASSVALLGETQYF. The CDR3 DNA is TGTGCCAGCAGCGTAGCACTACTGGGGGAGACCCAGTACTTC.

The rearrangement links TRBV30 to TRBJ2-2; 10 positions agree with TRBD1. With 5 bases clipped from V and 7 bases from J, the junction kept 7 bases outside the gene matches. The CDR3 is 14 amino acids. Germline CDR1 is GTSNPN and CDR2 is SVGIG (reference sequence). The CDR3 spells CAWLGQGYVGELFF. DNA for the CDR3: TGTGCCTGGCTGGGACAGGGGTACGTCGGGGAGCTGTTTTTT.

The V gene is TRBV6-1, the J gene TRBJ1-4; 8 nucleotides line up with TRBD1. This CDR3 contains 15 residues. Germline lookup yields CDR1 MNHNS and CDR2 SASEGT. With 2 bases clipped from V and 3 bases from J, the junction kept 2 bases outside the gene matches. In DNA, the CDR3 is TGTGCCAGCAGTGAACCGGGACAGGCTAATGAAAAACTGTTTTTT. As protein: CASSEPGQANEKLFF.

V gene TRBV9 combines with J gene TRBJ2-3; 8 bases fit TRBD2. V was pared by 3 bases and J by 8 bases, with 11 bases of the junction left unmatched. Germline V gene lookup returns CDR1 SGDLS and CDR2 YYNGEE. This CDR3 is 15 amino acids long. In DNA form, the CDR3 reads TGTGCCAGCAGCGCTAGGGTAAGCGGGAGCGGTACGCAGTATTTT. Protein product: CASSARVSGSGTQYF.

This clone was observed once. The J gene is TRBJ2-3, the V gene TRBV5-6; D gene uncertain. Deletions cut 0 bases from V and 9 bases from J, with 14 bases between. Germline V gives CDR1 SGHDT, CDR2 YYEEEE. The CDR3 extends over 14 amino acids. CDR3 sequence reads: CASSLGSWGGTQYF. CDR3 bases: TGTGCCAGCAGCTTGGGGTCGTGGGGTGGCACGCAGTATTTT.

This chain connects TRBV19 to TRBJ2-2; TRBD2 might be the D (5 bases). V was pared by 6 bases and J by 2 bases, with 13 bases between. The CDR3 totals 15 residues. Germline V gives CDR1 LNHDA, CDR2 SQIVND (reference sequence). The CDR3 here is CASRIDRLNTGELFF. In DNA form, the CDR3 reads TGTGCCAGTAGGATCGACCGACTAAACACCGGGGAGCTGTTTTTT.

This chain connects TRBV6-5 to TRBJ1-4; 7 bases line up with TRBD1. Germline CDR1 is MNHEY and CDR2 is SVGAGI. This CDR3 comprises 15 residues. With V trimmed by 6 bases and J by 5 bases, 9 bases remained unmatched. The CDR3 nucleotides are TGTGCCAGCAGGACCACAGGGGTACGGAATGAAAAACTGTTTTTT. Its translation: CASRTTGVRNEKLFF.

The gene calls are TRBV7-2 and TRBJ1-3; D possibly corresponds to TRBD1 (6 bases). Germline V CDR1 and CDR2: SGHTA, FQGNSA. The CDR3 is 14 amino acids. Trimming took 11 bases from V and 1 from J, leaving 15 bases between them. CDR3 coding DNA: TGTGCCGTGCAGAGGGGGGGATCTGGAAACACCATATATTTT. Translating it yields CAVQRGGSGNTIYF.

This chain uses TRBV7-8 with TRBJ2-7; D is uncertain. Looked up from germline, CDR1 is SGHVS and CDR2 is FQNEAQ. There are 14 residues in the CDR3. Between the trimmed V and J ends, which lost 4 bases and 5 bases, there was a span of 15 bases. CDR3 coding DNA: TGTGCCAGCAGCTCTCGCCCTAGTCTCCACGAGCAGTACTTC. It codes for CASSSRPSLHEQYF.

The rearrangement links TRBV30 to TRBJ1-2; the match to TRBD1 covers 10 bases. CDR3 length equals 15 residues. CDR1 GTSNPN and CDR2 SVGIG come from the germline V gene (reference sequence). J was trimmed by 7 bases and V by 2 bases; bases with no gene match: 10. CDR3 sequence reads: CAWSQTGTGVGGYTF. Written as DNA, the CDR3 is TGTGCCTGGAGTCAAACCGGGACAGGGGTGGGTGGCTACACCTTC.

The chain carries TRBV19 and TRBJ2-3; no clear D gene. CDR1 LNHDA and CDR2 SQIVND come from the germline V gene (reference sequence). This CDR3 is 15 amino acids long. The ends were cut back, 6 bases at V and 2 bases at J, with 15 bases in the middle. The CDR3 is CASRSRMEPTDTQYF. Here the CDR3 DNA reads TGTGCCAGTAGATCCCGTATGGAGCCCACAGATACGCAGTATTTT.